This entry concerns a single TCR beta chain. These data belong to a study of blood T cell repertoires in COVID-19. CDR3 size: 17 residues. V shed 8 bases, J shed 4 bases, and the junction held 16 bases outside the gene matches. Authors' processing steps: Amplifying reference gene primers gave estimates of nucleated cell counts. The method was immunoSEQ multiplex PCR; TCRdb's version includes in-frame clones alone and lacks a portion of them. V, J and clone size reflect that table, while D and trimming were determined from the DNA. The sample holds around 300,000 clones, around four fifths seen once. This chain connects TRBV23-1 to TRBJ2-1; 8 bases align to TRBD2. TRBV23-1 is classed as an ORF, of uncertain function. The sequence came from a woman in her forties or fifties with active or convalescent COVID-19. Sequencing was carried out using peripheral blood. In DNA, the CDR3 is TGCGCCAGCGCGGCCTCGGGGGGGCTAGCGGGTTACAATGAGCAGTTCTTC. It yields the protein CASAASGGLAGYNEQFF.